The 27 T cell receptor beta chains listed next were all sequenced from one sample in a study of T cell responses to AZD1222 COVID-19 vaccine. The data were produced by immunoSEQ multiplex PCR, yet TCRdb's version contains in-frame clones alone and is incomplete. This repertoire shows over 65,000 clones, about 90% found once; its top ten account for roughly 6.4%. The input for sequencing was peripheral blood, taken on day 0 of MenACWY control vaccination. All receptors come from an adult in good health.

The CDR3, as DNA: TGTGCCAGCTCACCGGGACTAGCGGGAGTTCTCGGGGAGCTGTTTTTT. This codes for CASSPGLAGVLGELFF. The V call is TRBV18, the J call TRBJ2-2, with 14 bases aligning to TRBD2. CDR1 is KGHSH, CDR2 LQKENI, per germline. The CDR3 loop spans 16 amino acids. V shed 3 bases, J shed 7 bases, and the junction held 4 bases outside the gene matches.

The V gene is TRBV27, the J gene TRBJ1-5; D is perhaps TRBD1 (5 bases). Germline V gives CDR1 MNHEY, CDR2 SMNVEV (reference sequence). This CDR3 spans 14 amino acids. V shed 7 bases and J shed 7 bases, with 17 bases lying between them. CDR3 sequence: CASTSAGGAQPQHF. The DNA for the CDR3 is TGTGCCAGCACCTCCGCAGGAGGGGCCCAGCCCCAGCATTTT.

The chain couples TRBV7-9 to TRBJ2-7; 8 bases align to TRBD1. The CDR3 runs 15 residues. The V gene's germline CDR1 is SEHNR and CDR2 FQNEAQ (reference sequence). V shed 2 bases, J shed 1 base, and the junction held 4 bases outside the gene matches. The CDR3 bases are TGTGCCAGCAGCTTAATGGGGACAGGTTCCTACGAGCAGTACTTC. This gives the protein CASSLMGTGSYEQYF.

The chain recombines TRBV18 with TRBJ2-1; TRBD1 matches at 8 bases. V trimming: 1 base; J trimming: 4 bases; junction bases outside the gene matches: 6. CDR1 and CDR2 (germline): KGHSH, LQKENI. The CDR3 totals 16 residues. The CDR3 DNA reads as TGTGCCAGCTCACCACAGGCAGGGGGCTTGTACAATGAGCAGTTCTTC. This translates into CASSPQAGGLYNEQFF.

The chain combines TRBV9 with TRBJ2-1, with a tentative D call TRBD1 (5 bases). Trimming stripped 2 bases from V and 9 bases from J, with 12 bases between. CDR1 and CDR2 (germline): SGDLS, YYNGEE. The CDR3 is made up of 13 amino acids. CDR3 coding DNA: TGTGCCAGCAGCGTCCCTCAGGGTGGTGAGCAGTTCTTC. Protein product: CASSVPQGGEQFF.

Written as DNA, the CDR3 is TGTGCCAGCAGTGGAGACAGGCTGAACACTGAAGCTTTCTTT. Protein sequence: CASSGDRLNTEAFF. This chain connects TRBV28 to TRBJ1-1; TRBD1 is a possible D gene (6 bases). V lost 5 bases, J lost 0 bases, and 10 bases lay in between. The CDR3 contains 14 residues. In germline, CDR1 is MDHEN, CDR2 SYDVKM.

The J gene is TRBJ1-5, the V gene TRBV28, with TRBD1 as a possible D gene (5 bases). V lost 2 bases and J 0 bases, leaving 11 bases between the germline ends. The length of the CDR3 is 16 residues. Germline values: CDR1 MDHEN, CDR2 SYDVKM. The CDR3 DNA is TGTGCCAGCAGTTTAACCACGCAGGGTAGCAATCAGCCCCAGCATTTT. This encodes CASSLTTQGSNQPQHF.

This clone has only one observation. V and J are TRBV6-2 or TRBV6-3 and TRBJ2-3, with 8 bases lining up with TRBD1. The J segment lost 3 bases and the V segment lost 4 bases, leaving 9 bases of the junction unmatched. CDR1 and CDR2 (germline): MNHEY, SVGEGT. The CDR3 is made up of 16 amino acids. The CDR3 nucleotides read TGTGCCAGCAGTTCATTGACGGGACAGGCAACAGATACGCAGTATTTT. Its protein product is CASSSLTGQATDTQYF.

V gene TRBV19 combines with J gene TRBJ2-1, with 10 positions matching TRBD2. With 7 bases clipped from V and 4 bases from J, the junction kept 7 bases outside the gene matches. This CDR3 is 15 amino acids long. Germline V gives CDR1 LNHDA, CDR2 SQIVND (reference sequence). CDR3 amino acids: CASTPAGGYYNEQFF. CDR3 DNA sequence: TGTGCCAGTACCCCAGCGGGAGGGTATTACAATGAGCAGTTCTTC.

V is TRBV5-1 and J is TRBJ2-5; the D gene is possibly TRBD2 (6 bases). Trimming stripped 0 bases from V and 5 bases from J, with 14 bases between. This CDR3 region has 15 residues. CDR1 and CDR2 from the germline V gene are SGHRS and YFSETQ. CDR3 DNA: TGCGCCAGCAGCTTGGCGGGGCGGGAAGGGGAGACCCAGTACTTC. This encodes CASSLAGREGETQYF.

The chain employs TRBV2 and TRBJ2-2, with 11 bases aligning to TRBD2. The CDR3 has 16 residues. The germline CDR1 and CDR2 sequences are SNHLY and FYNNEI. The junction had 9 bases not matched to a gene; V was cut back by 5 bases and J by 7 bases. CDR3 sequence: CASSFTSGSAVGELFF. The CDR3 nucleotides are TGTGCCAGCAGTTTTACTAGCGGGAGTGCGGTCGGGGAGCTGTTTTTT.

This clone was observed a handful of times. The gene calls are TRBV28 and TRBJ1-5, with a tentative D call TRBD1 (6 bases). Trimming cost V 6 bases and J 9 bases, with 15 bases left between them. The CDR3 extends over 13 amino acids. Germline CDR1 MDHEN, CDR2 SYDVKM. In DNA form, the CDR3 reads TGTGCCAGCAGCCCGGGGGCCGTGTGGCCCCAGCATTTT. Its translation is CASSPGAVWPQHF.

The CDR3 here is CASSLAARGEEKLFF. The CDR3 bases are TGTGCCAGCAGCTTAGCGGCCAGGGGAGAAGAAAAACTGTTTTTT. V usage is TRBV11-1 and J usage is TRBJ1-4, with D maybe TRBD1 (6 bases). Trimming removed 0 bases from V and 8 bases from J, with 13 bases in between. In germline, CDR1 is SGHAT, CDR2 FQDESV (reference sequence). The CDR3 length is 15 residues.

The gene calls are TRBV28 and TRBJ2-3; 10 bases match TRBD2. Trimming removed 2 bases from V and 8 bases from J; junction bases left unmatched: 10. Germline values: CDR1 MDHEN, CDR2 SYDVKM. CDR3 length: 16 amino acids. CDR3 in amino acids: CASSLGASGRGATQYF. The CDR3 DNA follows: TGTGCCAGCAGTTTAGGAGCTAGCGGGAGAGGAGCTACGCAGTATTTT.

CDR3 sequence reads: CSVDKGFTGELFF. CDR3 bases: TGCAGCGTTGACAAGGGGTTTACCGGGGAGCTGTTTTTT. The chain recombines TRBV29-1 with TRBJ2-2; D is possibly TRBD1 (5 bases). Germline V gene data show CDR1 as SQVTM and CDR2 as ANQGSEA. CDR3 size: 13 residues. Between the trimmed V and J ends, which lost 3 bases and 5 bases, there was a span of 10 bases.

The chain uses TRBV28 and TRBJ1-5; D is perhaps TRBD1 (5 bases). Trimming cost V 6 bases and J 0 bases, with 15 bases left between them. This CDR3 spans 16 amino acids. Germline V CDR1 and CDR2: MDHEN, SYDVKM. This chain's CDR3 is CASRPEGTYSNQPQHF. As DNA, the CDR3 is TGTGCCAGCAGGCCCGAGGGGACCTATAGCAATCAGCCCCAGCATTTT.

This clone was counted once. This chain connects TRBV4-3 to TRBJ1-4; D may be TRBD1 (6 bases). Trimming removed 0 bases from V and 3 bases from J, with 20 bases in between. This CDR3 is built from 19 residues. Germline lookup yields CDR1 LGHNA and CDR2 YSLEER. CDR3 bases: TGCGCCAGCAGCCAAGATCCCGGGGGGCGGCTCGGAGCTAATGAAAAACTGTTTTTT. It yields the protein CASSQDPGGRLGANEKLFF.

The chain links TRBV29-1 to TRBJ2-1; tentative D call: TRBD2 (7 bases). Between the trimmed V and J ends, which lost 4 bases and 7 bases, there was a span of 23 bases. The CDR3 length is 16 residues. CDR1 and CDR2 (germline): SQVTM, ANQGSEA. The CDR3: CSVAGLGGGLLNEQFF. The DNA of the CDR3 is TGCAGCGTTGCTGGTCTAGGGGGGGGACTACTGAATGAGCAGTTCTTC.

V and J are TRBV9 and TRBJ2-3; 7 nucleotides agree with TRBD1. The CDR3 runs to 16 residues. CDR1 is SGDLS, CDR2 YYNGEE, per germline. The trim removed 0 bases at V and 0 bases at J, leaving 4 bases unmatched. CDR3 sequence: CASSVGAGGSTDTQYF. The CDR3 bases are TGTGCCAGCAGCGTAGGGGCAGGGGGTAGCACAGATACGCAGTATTTT.

The chain joins TRBV19 to TRBJ2-1, with D perhaps TRBD2 (6 bases). In germline, CDR1 is LNHDA, CDR2 SQIVND (reference sequence). Trimming removed 3 bases from V and 0 bases from J, with 9 bases in between. The CDR3 contains 15 residues. The CDR3 region is CASSILGSSYNEQFF. CDR3 bases: TGTGCCAGTAGTATCCTCGGGAGCTCCTACAATGAGCAGTTCTTC. Complete variable domain (other parts from reference TRBV19 and TRBJ2-1): DGGITQSPKYLFRKEGQNVTLSCEQNLNHDAMYWYRQDPGQGLRLIYYSQIVNDFQKGDIAEGYSVSREKKESFPLTVTSAQKNPTAFYLCASSILGSSYNEQFFGPGTRLTVL.

J is TRBJ1-5 and V is TRBV2; maybe TRBD1 (5 bases). Germline V gene lookup returns CDR1 SNHLY and CDR2 FYNNEI. V lost 6 bases, J lost 6 bases, and 12 bases lay in between. This CDR3 has 13 amino acids. The CDR3 DNA sequence: TGTGCCAGCAGGGATCGGGACCTTCAGCCCCAGCATTTT. Translated, it gives CASRDRDLQPQHF.

J is TRBJ2-3 and V is TRBV19; perhaps D is TRBD1 or TRBD2 (5 bases each). The CDR3 covers 16 residues. CDR1 LNHDA and CDR2 SQIVND come from the germline V gene (reference sequence). The V end lost 3 bases, the J end lost 0 bases, and 13 bases lay between the germline ends. The CDR3 coding sequence is TGTGCCAGTAGTATCGGGGCGGAGCGAAGCACAGATACGCAGTATTTT. This translates into CASSIGAERSTDTQYF. Full variable domain (missing parts from reference TRBV19 and TRBJ2-3): DGGITQSPKYLFRKEGQNVTLSCEQNLNHDAMYWYRQDPGQGLRLIYYSQIVNDFQKGDIAEGYSVSREKKESFPLTVTSAQKNPTAFYLCASSIGAERSTDTQYFGPGTRLTVL.

V is TRBV5-1 and J is TRBJ1-5, with a possible D match to TRBD1 (6 bases). The CDR3 consists of 16 residues. V was shortened by 0 bases and J by 6 bases, with 16 bases between the two germline ends. The V gene's germline CDR1 is SGHRS and CDR2 YFSETQ. This CDR3 reads CASSLEGSGDGQPQHF. The CDR3 DNA is TGCGCCAGCAGCTTGGAAGGGTCAGGGGATGGTCAGCCCCAGCATTTT.

Note on this clone: At one of its ends the junction is not consistent with the germline gene, which may arise from a read error. V is TRBV3-1 (or the pseudogene TRBV3-2) and J is TRBJ2-5; D is perhaps TRBD2 (6 bases). Germline CDR1 LGHDT, CDR2 YNNKEL (reference sequence). The CDR3 covers 15 residues. The CDR3 loop reads CASSQGGASQETQYF. DNA of the CDR3: TGTGCCAGCAGTCAAGGCGGGGCATCGCAAGAGACCCAGTACTTC.

The chain is built from TRBV19 and TRBJ2-2; the D gene is possibly TRBD1 (5 bases). The CDR3 length is 14 residues. Germline CDR1 and CDR2: LNHDA and SQIVND (reference sequence). Deletions cut 1 base from V and 8 bases from J, with 11 bases between. The CDR3 bases are TGTGCCAGTAGTATAGCCCAGGGCTCAGGGGAGCTGTTTTTT. The encoded protein is CASSIAQGSGELFF.

The rearrangement joins TRBV6-5 to TRBJ2-7; a possible D gene is TRBD2 (5 bases). Germline V lookup: CDR1 MNHEY, CDR2 SVGAGI. The CDR3 has 13 amino acids. V lost 4 bases to trimming and J lost 2 bases, with 9 bases between them. The CDR3 protein is CASSSPGTYEQYF. Written as DNA, the CDR3 is TGTGCCAGCAGTTCACCCGGGACCTACGAGCAGTACTTC.

For the CDR3, the DNA is TGCAGCGTTGACGGAACTGCAAATTCACCCCTCCACTTT. It yields the protein CSVDGTANSPLHF. The chain employs TRBV29-1 and TRBJ1-6; D remains ambiguous. Between the trimmed V and J ends, which lost 3 bases and 7 bases, there was a span of 10 bases. CDR1 and CDR2 (germline): SQVTM, ANQGSEA. This CDR3 is 13 amino acids long.